This TCR beta chain was found in a study of identifying expanded T cells in peripheral blood. This table comes from immunoSEQ multiplex PCR, and its TCRdb copy is limited to in-frame clones, with some not included. The sample lists 50,000 to 60,000 clones; approximately 82% were seen once. No infections or other immune events were documented during collection. V lost 6 bases, J lost 13 bases, and 19 bases lay in between. CDR1 and CDR2 from the germline V gene are MNHEY and SMNVEV (reference sequence). CDR3 length equals 13 residues. This clonotype originated in a person aged 18 to 69 in good health. The sequencing sample was made of blood. V and J are TRBV27 and TRBJ2-1, with D possibly being TRBD2 (7 bases). The CDR3 bases are TGTGCCAGCAGCCCTTCCCGGGGGGCCCATCAGTTCTTC. Amino acid sequence: CASSPSRGAHQFF.